This T cell receptor beta chain was retrieved from a study of T cells after yellow fever vaccination. On the study more broadly: For low cell numbers, libraries were made with SMART-Seq v4 Ultra Low Input. Whole-study findings and limits: Reappearing after the booster were most of the clones from primary vaccination (around 96% CD4, roughly 86% CD8). The study noted that FACS-sorted repertoires could contain abundant clonotypes contaminating from the bulk population.

This CDR3 is built from 16 residues. V was shortened by 1 base and J by 8 bases, with 17 bases between the two germline ends. CDR1 and CDR2 (germline): MGHRA, YSYEKL. Notes on this clonotype: Its target is unknown.

One entry per CDR3 protein results from TCRdb running MiXCR on the 5' RACE reads. The data show hundreds of thousands of distinct CDR3 sequences, over 15% seen once. The TCR sequence derives from a man aged 18 to 30 who received the YFV17D yellow fever vaccine. Sequences were derived from PBMCs, sampled before the yellow fever booster vaccination. This chain connects TRBV4-1 to TRBJ1-4; D may be TRBD1 (5 bases). The CDR3 DNA reads as TGCGCCAGCAGCCAAGGGGACGGGACGCCGAGGGAAAAACTGTTTTTT. Protein: CASSQGDGTPREKLFF.